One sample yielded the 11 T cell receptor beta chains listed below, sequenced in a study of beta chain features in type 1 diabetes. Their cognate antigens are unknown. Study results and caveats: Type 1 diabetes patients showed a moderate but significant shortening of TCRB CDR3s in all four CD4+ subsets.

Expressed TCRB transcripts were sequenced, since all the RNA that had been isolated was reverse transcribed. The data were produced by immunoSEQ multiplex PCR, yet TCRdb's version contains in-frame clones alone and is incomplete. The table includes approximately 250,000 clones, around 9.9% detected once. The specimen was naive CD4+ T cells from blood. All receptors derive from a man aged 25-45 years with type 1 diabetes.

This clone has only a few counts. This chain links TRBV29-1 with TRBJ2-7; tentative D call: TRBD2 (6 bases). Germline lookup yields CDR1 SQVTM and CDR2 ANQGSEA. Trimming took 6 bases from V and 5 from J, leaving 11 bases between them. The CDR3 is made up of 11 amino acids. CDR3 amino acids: CSVGTGHEQYF. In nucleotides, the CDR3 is TGCAGCGTAGGGACTGGGCACGAGCAGTACTTC.

The CDR3 sequence: CASSLSRDRGYEQFF. In nucleotides, the CDR3 is TGTGCCAGCAGCTTAAGTCGGGACAGGGGATATGAGCAGTTCTTC. The rearrangement uses TRBV7-9 and TRBJ2-1, with 10 positions matching TRBD1. Germline assignment: CDR1 SEHNR and CDR2 FQNEAQ (reference sequence). This CDR3 contains 15 residues. J gave up 8 bases and V 2 bases, and 6 bases lay outside the gene matches.

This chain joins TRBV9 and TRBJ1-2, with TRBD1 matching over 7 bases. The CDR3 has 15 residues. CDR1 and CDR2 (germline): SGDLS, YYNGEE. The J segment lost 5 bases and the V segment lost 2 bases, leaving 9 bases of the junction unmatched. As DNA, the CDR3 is TGTGCCAGCAGCGTTGAACAGGGGCGCTCTTATGGCTACACCTTC. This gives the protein CASSVEQGRSYGYTF.

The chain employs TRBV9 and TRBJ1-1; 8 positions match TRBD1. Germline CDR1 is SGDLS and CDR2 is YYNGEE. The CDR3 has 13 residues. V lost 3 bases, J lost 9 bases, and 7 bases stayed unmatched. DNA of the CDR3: TGTGCCAGCAGCGAACAGACAGGGGTTAAAGCTTTCTTT. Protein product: CASSEQTGVKAFF.

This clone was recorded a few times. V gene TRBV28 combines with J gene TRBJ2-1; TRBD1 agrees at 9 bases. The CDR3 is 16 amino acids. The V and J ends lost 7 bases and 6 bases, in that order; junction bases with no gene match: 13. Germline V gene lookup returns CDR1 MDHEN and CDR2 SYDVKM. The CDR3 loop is CASIRTGAYRGNEQFF. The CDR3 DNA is TGTGCCAGCATTAGGACAGGGGCCTATCGGGGCAATGAGCAGTTCTTC. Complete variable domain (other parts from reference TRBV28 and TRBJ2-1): DVKVTQSSRYLVKRTGEKVFLECVQDMDHENMFWYRQDPGLGLRLIYFSYDVKMKEKGDIPEGYSVSREKKERFSLILESASTNQTSMYLCASIRTGAYRGNEQFFGPGTRLTVL.

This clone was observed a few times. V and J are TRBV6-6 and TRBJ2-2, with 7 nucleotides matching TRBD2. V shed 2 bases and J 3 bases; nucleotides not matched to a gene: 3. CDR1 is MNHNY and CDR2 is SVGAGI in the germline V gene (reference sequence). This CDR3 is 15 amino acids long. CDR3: CASSYRSGHTGELFF. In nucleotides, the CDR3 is TGTGCCAGCAGTTACCGTAGCGGGCACACCGGGGAGCTGTTTTTT.

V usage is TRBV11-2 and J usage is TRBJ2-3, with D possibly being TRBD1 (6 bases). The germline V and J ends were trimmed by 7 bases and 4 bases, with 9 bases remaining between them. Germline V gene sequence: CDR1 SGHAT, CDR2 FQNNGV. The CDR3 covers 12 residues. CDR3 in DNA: TGTGCCAGCAAGGGGGTCCCAGATACGCAGTATTTT. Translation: CASKGVPDTQYF.

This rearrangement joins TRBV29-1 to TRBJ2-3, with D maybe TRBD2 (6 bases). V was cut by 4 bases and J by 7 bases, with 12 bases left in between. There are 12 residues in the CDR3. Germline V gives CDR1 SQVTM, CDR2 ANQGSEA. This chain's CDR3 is CSVVGGGNTQYF. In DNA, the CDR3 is TGCAGCGTTGTGGGGGGAGGAAATACGCAGTATTTT.

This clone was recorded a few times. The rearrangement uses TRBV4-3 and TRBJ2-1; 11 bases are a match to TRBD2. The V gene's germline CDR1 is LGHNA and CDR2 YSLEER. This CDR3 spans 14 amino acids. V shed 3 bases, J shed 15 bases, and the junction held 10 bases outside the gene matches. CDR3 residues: CASSQFSGGAQLFF. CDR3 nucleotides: TGCGCCAGCAGCCAGTTTAGCGGGGGGGCTCAGTTGTTCTTC.

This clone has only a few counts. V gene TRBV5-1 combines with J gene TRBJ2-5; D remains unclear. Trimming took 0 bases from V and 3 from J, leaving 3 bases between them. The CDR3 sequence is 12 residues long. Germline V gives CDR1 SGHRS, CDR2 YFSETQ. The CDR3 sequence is CASSLAEETQYF. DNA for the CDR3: TGCGCCAGCAGCTTGGCGGAAGAGACCCAGTACTTC.

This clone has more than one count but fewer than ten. In DNA, the CDR3 is TGTGCCAGCAGTTTGTGGGGCGGCTCTGGGGCCAACGTCCTGACTTTC. Its translation: CASSLWGGSGANVLTF. V gene TRBV27 combines with J gene TRBJ2-6, with TRBD1 as a possible D gene (5 bases). The CDR3 is 16 amino acids. Trimming took off 3 bases at V and 0 bases at J, with 9 bases between the two ends. Germline V gene data show CDR1 as MNHEY and CDR2 as SMNVEV (reference sequence).